This TCR beta chain was recovered during a study of post-analysis software for immune sequencing data. Study-wide findings and caveats: Controls had lower frequencies than patients of five or six TRBV segments, which included TRBV5-6, TRBV5-1 and TRBV20-1.

This clonotype was seen a few times. What it binds is unknown. This CDR3 region has 14 residues. The ends lost 6 bases at V and 11 bases at J; junction bases unmatched: 12. Sequencing libraries made from TCR beta cDNA carried unique molecular identifiers. A single record per CDR3 protein comes from TCRdb applying MiXCR to the PCR reads. The sample has about 460,000 distinct CDR3 sequences, approximately 45% seen once. V usage is TRBV12-3 or TRBV12-4 and J usage is TRBJ2-5, with 10 positions matching TRBD1. The specimen sequenced was blood. The receptor was derived from a girl aged 5 to 17 with multiple sclerosis. The CDR3 DNA reads TGTGCCAGCAGGCCCGGGACAGGGGCATGGGAGCAGTACTTC. Its protein is CASRPGTGAWEQYF.